The 20 T cell receptor beta chains listed next were all sequenced from one sample in a study of cytomegalovirus exposure and HLA in healthy donors. In the PCR, 60 Vbeta and 13 Jbeta primers were used. The table came from immunoSEQ multiplex PCR; TCRdb's copy has only in-frame clones and leaves some out. The sample records over 130,000 clones, around 66% being singletons. The sample consisted of PBMCs. These receptors originate from a woman in her fifties or sixties in good health and CMV-seronegative.

This clone has just one count. The chain couples TRBV4-3 to TRBJ2-1, with 9 bases matching TRBD1. The CDR3 contains 16 residues. Germline CDR1 LGHNA, CDR2 YSLEER. The J segment lost 3 bases and the V segment lost 4 bases, leaving 7 bases of the junction unmatched. The CDR3 is CASSRAGDRVYNEQFF. In DNA form, the CDR3 reads TGCGCCAGCAGCCGGGCGGGGGACAGGGTCTACAATGAGCAGTTCTTC.

This clone was detected only a few times. The chain recombines TRBV7-9 with TRBJ2-2, with 10 bases matching TRBD2. The CDR3 runs 18 residues. Germline CDR1 reads SEHNR; CDR2 reads FQNEAQ (reference sequence). J lost 2 bases, V lost 1 base, and 7 bases had no gene match. For the CDR3, the DNA is TGTGCCAGCAGCTTAGTTCCTCTAGCGGGGGTTAACACCGGGGAGCTGTTTTTT. This gives the protein CASSLVPLAGVNTGELFF.

The V gene is TRBV2, the J gene TRBJ2-2, with a tentative D call TRBD1 (6 bases). Per germline, CDR1 SNHLY and CDR2 FYNNEI. Trimming stripped 11 bases from V and 0 bases from J, with 13 bases between. This CDR3 region has 14 residues. Here the CDR3 reads CASTGFTNTGELFF. In DNA form, the CDR3 reads TGTGCCTCTACAGGGTTTACGAACACCGGGGAGCTGTTTTTT.

This clone was recorded a few times. The chain joins TRBV5-1 to TRBJ1-2, with D perhaps matching TRBD1 (5 bases). V gave up 1 base and J gave up 5 bases, with 9 bases separating them. The CDR3 contains 13 residues. The germline CDR1 and CDR2 sequences are SGHRS and YFSETQ. The CDR3 bases are TGCGCCAGCAGCTTGTTGGAGGGGTATGGCTACACCTTC. This codes for CASSLLEGYGYTF.

The CDR3 DNA reads as TGCGCCAGCAGCCACCGTATGGGGCGGACGGATACCTACGAGCAGTACTTC. Residues: CASSHRMGRTDTYEQYF. V and J are TRBV4-3 and TRBJ2-7, with D perhaps TRBD1 (5 bases). Trimming cost V 3 bases and J 2 bases, with 20 bases left between them. CDR3 size: 17 residues. The V gene's germline CDR1 is LGHNA and CDR2 YSLEER.

The chain links TRBV7-2 to TRBJ2-7; TRBD2 aligns across 11 bases. Trimming took 7 bases from V and 6 from J; bases not matched to a gene: 5. Germline assignment: CDR1 SGHTA and CDR2 FQGNSA. This CDR3 region has 13 residues. The DNA of the CDR3 is TGTGCCAGCAAAATAGCGGGGGGGATCGAGCAGTACTTC. Its translation: CASKIAGGIEQYF.

Only a few counts were recorded for this clone. DNA for the CDR3: TGTGCCAGCAGCCGGGAGGTAACTGGAAACACCATATATTTT. Protein: CASSREVTGNTIYF. This chain joins TRBV5-6 and TRBJ1-3; the D is unclear. Germline V gives CDR1 SGHDT, CDR2 YYEEEE. The CDR3 extends over 14 amino acids. Trimming stripped 4 bases from V and 2 bases from J, with 10 bases between.

The V call is TRBV7-3, the J call TRBJ2-1, with 12 bases aligning to TRBD2. Germline CDR1 SGHTA, CDR2 FQGTGA. V lost 5 bases and J lost 3; bases outside the gene matches: 8. The CDR3 runs 17 residues. CDR3 amino acids: CASSPRRTSGVYNEQFF. CDR3 nucleotide sequence: TGTGCCAGCAGCCCGCGGCGGACTAGCGGGGTCTACAATGAGCAGTTCTTC.

The gene calls are TRBV19 and TRBJ2-7, with TRBD2 as a possible D gene (6 bases). The CDR3 has 16 amino acids. Per germline, CDR1 LNHDA and CDR2 SQIVND (reference sequence). V was clipped by 7 bases and J by 2 bases, with 21 bases between them. CDR3 residues: CASTAAGSQGPYEQYF. The CDR3 region has the DNA TGTGCCAGTACCGCGGCGGGATCGCAGGGCCCCTACGAGCAGTACTTC.

This clone appeared a few times. The rearrangement links TRBV10-3 to TRBJ1-1; possible D gene TRBD1, 5 bases. The V end lost 3 bases, the J end lost 1 base, and 9 bases lay between the germline ends. CDR3 length: 14 amino acids. Germline V gene data show CDR1 as ENHRY and CDR2 as SYGVKD. DNA of the CDR3: TGTGCCATCAGTGAAGTAGGGGAGAACACTGAAGCTTTCTTT. This encodes CAISEVGENTEAFF.

This clone has more than one count but fewer than ten. J is TRBJ1-2 and V is TRBV28, with TRBD1 matching 7 bases. The CDR3 totals 13 residues. V lost 10 bases, J lost 5 bases, and 10 bases stayed unmatched. The germline gives CDR1 MDHEN, CDR2 SYDVKM. The CDR3: CATLPGTEYGYTF. In DNA form, the CDR3 reads TGTGCCACCCTACCCGGGACAGAGTATGGCTACACCTTC.

This clone was observed a few times. CDR3 bases: TGCGCCAGCAGCCGGGAGAGCGGGAGAGGAACAGATACGCAGTATTTT. It encodes CASSRESGRGTDTQYF. The V call is TRBV5-1, the J call TRBJ2-3; 8 nucleotides match TRBD2. Germline CDR1 is SGHRS and CDR2 is YFSETQ. The junction had 10 bases not matched to a gene; V was cut back by 4 bases and J by 3 bases. The CDR3 has 16 residues.

In this sample, this clone turned up a few times. The genes are TRBV6-4 and TRBJ2-2; D may be TRBD2 (5 bases). Germline-derived CDR1 and CDR2 are MRHNA and SNTAGT. Deletions cut 4 bases from V and 4 bases from J, with 7 bases between. The CDR3 consists of 13 residues. The CDR3 DNA reads as TGTGCCAGCAGTGCTCGGGGCACCGGGGAGCTGTTTTTT. Translating it yields CASSARGTGELFF.

The genes are TRBV7-8 and TRBJ2-3; 10 bases match TRBD2. J was trimmed by 1 base and V by 5 bases; bases with no gene match: 9. The CDR3 sequence is 17 residues long. The germline V gene encodes CDR1 SGHVS and CDR2 FQNEAQ. The CDR3, as DNA: TGTGCCAGCAGCCCCGCGGCTAGCGGGGGCGGCACAGATACGCAGTATTTT. Translating gives CASSPAASGGGTDTQYF. Looking up the rest from reference TRBV7-8 and TRBJ2-3 gives the full variable domain: GAGVSQSPRYKVAKRGQDVALRCDPISGHVSLFWYQQALGQGPEFLTYFQNEAQLDKSGLPSDRFFAERPEGSVSTLKIQRTQQEDSAVYLCASSPAASGGGTDTQYFGPGTRLTVL.

V usage is TRBV4-1 and J usage is TRBJ2-7; 8 nucleotides agree with TRBD1. The CDR3 totals 14 residues. Per germline, CDR1 MGHRA and CDR2 YSYEKL. V dropped 0 bases and J dropped 3; count of bases not matched to a gene: 1. The CDR3 is CASSQEDRDYEQYF. The CDR3 nucleotides read TGCGCCAGCAGCCAAGAGGACAGGGACTACGAGCAGTACTTC.

The gene calls are TRBV7-9 and TRBJ2-1, with D perhaps TRBD2 (6 bases). The germline gives CDR1 SEHNR, CDR2 FQNEAQ (reference sequence). The V end lost 5 bases, the J end lost 4 bases, and 15 bases lay between the germline ends. The CDR3 is 15 residues long. CDR3 nucleotides: TGTGCCAGCAGCCAAGTGATGGGGGGTTACAATGAGCAGTTCTTC. It codes for CASSQVMGGYNEQFF. Full variable domain (rest looked up from reference TRBV7-9 and TRBJ2-1): DTGVSQNPRHKITKRGQNVTFRCDPISEHNRLYWYRQTLGQGPEFLTYFQNEAQLEKSRLLSDRFSAERPKGSFSTLEIQRTEQGDSAMYLCASSQVMGGYNEQFFGPGTRLTVL.

V is TRBV10-2 and J is TRBJ1-4; the D gene is possibly TRBD1 (6 bases). Trimming shortened V by 0 bases and J by 14 bases, and 16 bases separated the two germline ends. This CDR3 region has 14 residues. Looked up from germline, CDR1 is WSHSY and CDR2 is SAAADI. The CDR3 sequence is CASSESTQGNGLFF. The CDR3 coding sequence is TGCGCCAGCAGTGAGTCGACCCAGGGGAATGGCCTGTTTTTT.

The V and J genes are TRBV5-8 and TRBJ2-5; D remains unclear. The J call may be wrong; the DNA end is better matched by TRBJ2-7. CDR3 size: 17 residues. In germline, CDR1 is SGHTS, CDR2 YDEGEE. CDR3 amino acids: CASSLKTSYLSSYEQYF. CDR3 bases: TGTGCCAGCAGCTTGAAAACGTCTTACCTAAGCTCCTACGAGCAGTACTTC.

This chain joins TRBV2 and TRBJ2-2, with 9 bases that match TRBD2. V gave up 7 bases and J gave up 5 bases; unmatched junction bases: 8. CDR1 is SNHLY, CDR2 FYNNEI, per germline. This CDR3 comprises 15 residues. CDR3 residues: CASKSSSGGTGELFF. In nucleotides, the CDR3 is TGTGCCAGCAAGTCGTCCAGCGGGGGGACCGGGGAGCTGTTTTTT. Full variable domain (outside the CDR3, taken from reference TRBV2 and TRBJ2-2): EPEVTQTPSHQVTQMGQEVILRCVPISNHLYFYWYRQILGQKVEFLVSFYNNEISEKSEIFDDQFSVERPDGSNFTLKIRSTKLEDSAMYFCASKSSSGGTGELFFGEGSRLTVL.

The chain joins TRBV19 to TRBJ1-3, with D perhaps TRBD1 (5 bases). V dropped 3 bases and J dropped 1 base, with 13 bases sitting between them. The V gene's germline CDR1 is LNHDA and CDR2 SQIVND (reference sequence). The CDR3 spans 16 residues. CDR3 loop: CASSIGRGNSGNTIYF. The CDR3 coding sequence is TGTGCCAGTAGTATTGGGCGGGGGAATTCTGGAAACACCATATATTTT.